These 27 T cell receptor beta chains were all obtained from the same sample, sequenced in a study of blood T cell repertoires in COVID-19. Repertoires were generated with immunoSEQ multiplex PCR, while TCRdb's copy carries only in-frame clones and drops some. This sample yields roughly 120,000 clones, of which approximately 89% are seen a single time; around 5.5% belongs to the top ten. Sequenced: peripheral blood. The receptors were sampled from a woman aged 60-75 years with COVID-19, enrolled during active disease.

The gene calls are TRBV29-1 and TRBJ2-7; the D gene is possibly TRBD1 (6 bases). Germline CDR1 is SQVTM and CDR2 is ANQGSEA. Trimming shortened V by 6 bases and J by 1 base, and 10 bases separated the two germline ends. The CDR3 has 12 residues. The CDR3 region has the DNA TGCAGCGTAAAGGGGGATTCCTACGAGCAGTACTTC. It is translated as CSVKGDSYEQYF.

This chain joins TRBV6-5 and TRBJ1-6; D unclear. The germline CDR1 and CDR2 sequences are MNHEY and SVGAGI. Trimming took 7 bases from V and 7 from J, leaving 11 bases between them. The CDR3 is 13 residues long. The CDR3 region has the DNA TGTGCCAGCAAACGAAACTCGAATTCACCCCTCCACTTT. As protein: CASKRNSNSPLHF.

This sequence joins TRBV2 and TRBJ2-2; 11 bases align to TRBD2. Per the germline V gene, CDR1 is SNHLY and CDR2 is FYNNEI. This CDR3 has 13 amino acids. J lost 8 bases, V lost 7 bases, and 3 bases had no gene match. In nucleotides, the CDR3 is TGTGCCAGCACCTGGACTAGCGGGGGGGAGCTGTTTTTT. It yields the protein CASTWTSGGELFF.

This chain joins TRBV4-2 and TRBJ1-4; 8 nucleotides align to TRBD1. The CDR3 contains 17 residues. The V and J ends lost 0 bases and 10 bases, in that order; junction bases with no gene match: 13. In germline, CDR1 is LGHNA, CDR2 YNFKEQ. Here the CDR3 reads CASSQEGTGGKTGKLFF. CDR3 in DNA: TGTGCCAGCAGCCAAGAAGGAACAGGGGGGAAGACGGGAAAACTGTTTTTT.

This chain links TRBV10-3 with TRBJ2-3; the match to TRBD1 covers 9 bases. V trimming: 4 bases; J trimming: 2 bases; junction bases outside the gene matches: 4. This CDR3 comprises 15 residues. Germline V gives CDR1 ENHRY, CDR2 SYGVKD. The CDR3 protein is CAISGTGEITDTQYF. The CDR3 DNA reads TGTGCCATCAGTGGGACAGGGGAGATCACAGATACGCAGTATTTT.

The chain employs TRBV5-6 and TRBJ1-1, with 8 bases fitting TRBD1. Germline lookup yields CDR1 SGHDT and CDR2 YYEEEE. The CDR3 consists of 12 residues. With 7 bases clipped from V and 4 bases from J, the junction kept 3 bases outside the gene matches. CDR3 region: CASGTGGTEAFF. CDR3 DNA: TGTGCCAGCGGGACAGGAGGCACTGAAGCTTTCTTT. The variable domain in full, completed from reference TRBV5-6 and TRBJ1-1, reads DAGVTQSPTHLIKTRGQQVTLRCSPKSGHDTVSWYQQALGQGPQFIFQYYEEEERQRGNFPDRFSGHQFPNYSSELNVNALLLGDSALYLCASGTGGTEAFFGQGTRLTVV.

The sample holds a few counts of this clone. The chain uses TRBV5-1 and TRBJ1-2; 8 nucleotides line up with TRBD1. With V trimmed by 0 bases and J by 8 bases, 6 bases remained unmatched. CDR3 size: 14 residues. Germline loops: CDR1 SGHRS, CDR2 YFSETQ. The CDR3 DNA follows: TGCGCCAGCAGCTTGGGGCAGGGGGCAGGAGGCTACACCTTC. Translation gives CASSLGQGAGGYTF.

CDR3 loop: CASGGNGLAGETQYF. The DNA of the CDR3 is TGTGCCAGCGGGGGGAATGGACTAGCCGGGGAGACCCAGTACTTC. V usage is TRBV9 and J usage is TRBJ2-5; TRBD2 matches 8 bases. CDR3 length: 15 residues. CDR1 SGDLS and CDR2 YYNGEE come from the germline V gene. V trimming: 7 bases; J trimming: 5 bases; junction bases outside the gene matches: 13.

This chain connects TRBV3-1 (or the pseudogene TRBV3-2) to TRBJ1-6, with D maybe TRBD1 (6 bases). Germline CDR1 reads LGHDT; CDR2 reads YNNKEL (reference sequence). The CDR3 has 16 amino acids. V was pared by 4 bases and J by 7 bases, with 17 bases between. This chain's CDR3 is CASSPRAGGQNSPLHF. The CDR3 nucleotides are TGTGCCAGCAGCCCTCGTGCCGGGGGGCAAAATTCACCCCTCCACTTT.

V and J are TRBV6-2 or TRBV6-3 and TRBJ2-7; maybe TRBD2 (7 bases). The CDR3 is made up of 14 amino acids. The V gene lost 2 bases and the J gene lost 3 bases, with 11 bases spanning the gap. The germline CDR1 and CDR2 sequences are MNHEY and SVGEGT. The CDR3 nucleotides read TGTGCCAGCAGTTACGGGGGGGGCGGCTACGAGCAGTACTTC. Amino acid sequence: CASSYGGGGYEQYF.

The rearrangement uses TRBV25-1 and TRBJ1-4; D may be TRBD1 (6 bases). V gave up 2 bases and J gave up 8 bases, with 9 bases separating them. Germline loops: CDR1 MGHDK, CDR2 SYGVNS. The CDR3 contains 13 residues. The chain's CDR3 is CASSEAGQEKLFF. As DNA, the CDR3 is TGTGCCAGCAGTGAAGCTGGACAGGAAAAACTGTTTTTT.

This chain uses TRBV28 with TRBJ1-4; D gene unclear. The CDR3 is made up of 12 amino acids. V was pared by 6 bases and J by 3 bases, with 5 bases between. From germline, CDR1 is MDHEN and CDR2 SYDVKM. The CDR3 loop reads CASRIANEKLFF. CDR3 nucleotide sequence: TGTGCCAGCAGGATAGCTAATGAAAAACTGTTTTTT. The variable domain in full, completed from reference TRBV28 and TRBJ1-4, reads DVKVTQSSRYLVKRTGEKVFLECVQDMDHENMFWYRQDPGLGLRLIYFSYDVKMKEKGDIPEGYSVSREKKERFSLILESASTNQTSMYLCASRIANEKLFFGSGTQLSVL.

The V gene is TRBV9, the J gene TRBJ1-1, with D hard to call. The germline V and J ends were trimmed by 1 base and 5 bases, with 12 bases remaining between them. CDR1 and CDR2 (germline): SGDLS, YYNGEE. CDR3 length equals 14 residues. The CDR3 reads CASSVSFSGTEAFF. DNA for the CDR3: TGTGCCAGCAGCGTATCTTTCTCGGGGACTGAAGCTTTCTTT.

This clone was seen once. J is TRBJ1-2 and V is TRBV29-1; D remains ambiguous. The V gene's germline CDR1 is SQVTM and CDR2 ANQGSEA. V lost 0 bases to trimming and J lost 5 bases, with 4 bases between them. The CDR3 is 11 residues long. DNA for the CDR3: TGCAGCGTTGAAGAGAGATATGGCTACACCTTC. It translates to CSVEERYGYTF.

This clone was counted a single time. The chain has TRBV7-9 and TRBJ2-1, with a weak D call TRBD1 (5 bases). V dropped 3 bases and J dropped 10 bases, with 13 bases sitting between them. Germline CDR1 is SEHNR and CDR2 is FQNEAQ (reference sequence). This CDR3 comprises 13 residues. DNA for the CDR3: TGTGCCAGCAGCTTCTCAGGGCTGGCGGAGCAGTTCTTC. It encodes CASSFSGLAEQFF.

As to this clone: This same CDR3 is encoded by further DNA sequences in the sample. CDR3 sequence (DNA): TGTGCCAGCAGCGTAGGTGGCGGGGGGGCCTACGAGCAGTACTTC. This translates into CASSVGGGGAYEQYF. The chain links TRBV9 to TRBJ2-7; 9 positions agree with TRBD2. Germline loops: CDR1 SGDLS, CDR2 YYNGEE. The CDR3 is 15 amino acids. The V gene end was trimmed by 0 bases and the J gene end by 2 bases; junction bases not matched to a gene: 3. Combining the CDR3 with reference TRBV9 and TRBJ2-7 gives the whole variable domain DSGVTQTPKHLITATGQRVTLRCSPRSGDLSVYWYQQSLDQGLQFLIQYYNGEERAKGNILERFSAQQFPDLHSELNLSSLELGDSALYFCASSVGGGGAYEQYFGPGTRLTVT.

The chain combines TRBV2 with TRBJ1-2; no firm D call. The CDR3 runs to 13 residues. With 4 bases removed from V and 5 bases from J, the gap between germline ends came to 11 bases. Germline loops: CDR1 SNHLY, CDR2 FYNNEI. The CDR3 sequence: CASSVARGYGYTF. CDR3 in DNA: TGTGCCAGCAGTGTGGCCCGGGGTTATGGCTACACCTTC. The full variable domain, completed using reference TRBV2 and TRBJ1-2, is EPEVTQTPSHQVTQMGQEVILRCVPISNHLYFYWYRQILGQKVEFLVSFYNNEISEKSEIFDDQFSVERPDGSNFTLKIRSTKLEDSAMYFCASSVARGYGYTFGSGTRLTVV.

A few counts support this clone. This chain links TRBV6-4 with TRBJ2-4; D is possibly TRBD1 (6 bases). This CDR3 has 14 residues. Per germline, CDR1 MRHNA and CDR2 SNTAGT. V was shortened by 10 bases and J by 3 bases, with 16 bases between the two germline ends. The CDR3 nucleotides read TGTGCCAAACTATACAGGGCCGGCAAAAACATTCAGTACTTC. The encoded protein is CAKLYRAGKNIQYF.

The chain combines TRBV6-5 with TRBJ1-2; D is ambiguous. Looked up from germline, CDR1 is MNHEY and CDR2 is SVGAGI. The CDR3 consists of 14 residues. V was trimmed by 5 bases and J by 8 bases, leaving 18 bases between them. CDR3 in DNA: TGTGCCAGCAGTCGTTCCCCAACCACCGGGGGCTACACCTTC. Amino acid sequence: CASSRSPTTGGYTF.

This clone was picked up a small number of times. This sequence joins TRBV19 and TRBJ1-5, with 7 bases identical to TRBD1. V lost 3 bases to trimming and J lost 5 bases; unmatched junction nucleotides: 4. CDR1 and CDR2 (germline): LNHDA, SQIVND (reference sequence). There are 14 residues in the CDR3. The CDR3 reads CASSMTGSDQPQHF. The CDR3 DNA reads as TGTGCCAGTAGTATGACAGGGTCGGATCAGCCCCAGCATTTT.

This chain joins TRBV11-3 and TRBJ2-1; 12 bases map to TRBD1. Germline values: CDR1 SGHNT, CDR2 YENEEA. V was clipped by 0 bases and J by 7 bases; unmatched bases: 4. The length of the CDR3 is 16 residues. In nucleotides, the CDR3 is TGTGCCAGCAGCTTAGATCAGGGACAGGGGGCTAATGAGCAGTTCTTC. This translates into CASSLDQGQGANEQFF.

In its sample, this clone was seen a few times. J is TRBJ1-1 and V is TRBV24-1, with 7 positions matching TRBD1. Germline CDR1 and CDR2: KGHDR and SFDVKD. After removal of 4 bases from V and 5 bases from J, the junction contained 6 bases not matched to a gene. This CDR3 is built from 14 residues. The CDR3 bases are TGTGCCACCAGTGACAACAGGGGTGGGACTGAAGCTTTCTTT. This encodes CATSDNRGGTEAFF.

V is TRBV29-1 and J is TRBJ2-1; D call uncertain. The CDR3 totals 11 residues. The germline V gene has CDR1 SQVTM and CDR2 ANQGSEA. V lost 7 bases and J 9 bases, leaving 13 bases between the germline ends. The CDR3 region has the DNA TGCAGCGCCGGCGGTGGAGTTGAGCAGTTCTTC. This codes for CSAGGGVEQFF.

The V and J genes are TRBV5-1 and TRBJ2-7; TRBD1 matches 7 bases. The germline V gene encodes CDR1 SGHRS and CDR2 YFSETQ. The junction had 8 bases not matched to a gene; V was cut back by 5 bases and J by 0 bases. This CDR3 spans 15 amino acids. Written as DNA, the CDR3 is TGCGCCAGCAGGTGGGACAGTACCTACTCCTACGAGCAGTACTTC. Residues: CASRWDSTYSYEQYF.

The rearrangement links TRBV5-1 to TRBJ1-6; tentative D call: TRBD1 (5 bases). Trimming stripped 0 bases from V and 5 bases from J, with 9 bases between. Germline V gene sequence: CDR1 SGHRS, CDR2 YFSETQ. This CDR3 has 15 amino acids. In DNA form, the CDR3 reads TGCGCCAGCAGCTTGGGCGGAGGGGATAATTCACCCCTCCACTTT. It codes for CASSLGGGDNSPLHF.

This chain uses TRBV27 with TRBJ2-5, with 14 bases aligning to TRBD2. V lost 5 bases, J lost 7 bases, and 3 bases stayed unmatched. This CDR3 contains 14 residues. The germline V gene encodes CDR1 MNHEY and CDR2 SMNVEV (reference sequence). The CDR3 bases are TGTGCCAGCAGTGCCGGGACTAGCGGGGGGACCCAGTACTTC. Amino acids: CASSAGTSGGTQYF.

The chain carries TRBV19 and TRBJ1-1; a possible D gene is TRBD1 (5 bases). Germline lookup yields CDR1 LNHDA and CDR2 SQIVND (reference sequence). This CDR3 is 16 amino acids long. V lost 7 bases, J lost 0 bases, and 18 bases lay in between. CDR3 sequence (DNA): TGTGCCAGTACCCCTGGACAAGGACGGGTGAACACTGAAGCTTTCTTT. This sequence encodes CASTPGQGRVNTEAFF.